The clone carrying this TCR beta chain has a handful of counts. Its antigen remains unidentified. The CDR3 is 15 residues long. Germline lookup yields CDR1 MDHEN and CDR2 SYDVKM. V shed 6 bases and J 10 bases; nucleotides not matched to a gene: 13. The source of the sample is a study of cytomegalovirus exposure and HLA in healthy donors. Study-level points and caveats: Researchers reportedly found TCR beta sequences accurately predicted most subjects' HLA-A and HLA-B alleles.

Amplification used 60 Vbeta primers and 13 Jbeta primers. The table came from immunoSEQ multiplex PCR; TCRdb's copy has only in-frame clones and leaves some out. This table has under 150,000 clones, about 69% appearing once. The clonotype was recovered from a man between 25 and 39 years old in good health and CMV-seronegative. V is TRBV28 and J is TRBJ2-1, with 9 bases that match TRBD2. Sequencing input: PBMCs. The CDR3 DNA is TGTGCCAGCAGCCCTACGGGCGGGAGGGCTGGGGAGCAGTTCTTC. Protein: CASSPTGGRAGEQFF.